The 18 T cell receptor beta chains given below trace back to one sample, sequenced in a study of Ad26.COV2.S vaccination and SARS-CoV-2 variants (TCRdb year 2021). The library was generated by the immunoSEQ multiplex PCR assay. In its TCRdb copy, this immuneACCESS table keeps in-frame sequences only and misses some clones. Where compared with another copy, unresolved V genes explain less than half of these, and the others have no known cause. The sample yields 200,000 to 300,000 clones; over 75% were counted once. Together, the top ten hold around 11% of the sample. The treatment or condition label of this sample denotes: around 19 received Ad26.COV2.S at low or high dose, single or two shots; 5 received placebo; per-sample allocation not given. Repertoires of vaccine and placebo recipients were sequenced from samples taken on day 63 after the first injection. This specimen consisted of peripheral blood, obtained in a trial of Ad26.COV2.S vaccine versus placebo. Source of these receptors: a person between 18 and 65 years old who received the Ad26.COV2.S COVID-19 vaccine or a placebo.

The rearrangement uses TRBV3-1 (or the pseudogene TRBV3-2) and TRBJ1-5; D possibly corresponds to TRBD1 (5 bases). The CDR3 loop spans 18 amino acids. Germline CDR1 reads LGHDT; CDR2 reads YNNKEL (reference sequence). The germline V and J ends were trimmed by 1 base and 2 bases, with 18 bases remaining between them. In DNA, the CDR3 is TGTGCCAGCAGCCAAGGAAATGACCCGGGACCTCGCAATCAGCCCCAGCATTTT. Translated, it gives CASSQGNDPGPRNQPQHF.

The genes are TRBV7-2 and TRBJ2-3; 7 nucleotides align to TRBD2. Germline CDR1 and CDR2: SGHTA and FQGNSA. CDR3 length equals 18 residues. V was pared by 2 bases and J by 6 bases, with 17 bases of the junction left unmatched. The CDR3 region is CASSLRRGSGFGGDTQYF. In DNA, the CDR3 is TGTGCCAGCAGCTTAAGGCGGGGTAGCGGGTTCGGCGGGGATACGCAGTATTTT. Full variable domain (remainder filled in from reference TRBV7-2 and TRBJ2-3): GAGVSQSPSNKVTEKGKDVELRCDPISGHTALYWYRQSLGQGLEFLIYFQGNSAPDKSGLPSDRFSAERTGGSVSTLTIQRTQQEDSAVYLCASSLRRGSGFGGDTQYFGPGTRLTVL.

CDR3 DNA sequence: TGCGCCAGCAGCTTGGGTGGGAATACGCAGTATTTT. Translation: CASSLGGNTQYF. The rearrangement joins TRBV5-1 to TRBJ2-3, with unresolved D. Trimming pared 0 bases from V and 7 bases from J, leaving 6 bases between. Germline lookup yields CDR1 SGHRS and CDR2 YFSETQ. CDR3 length: 12 amino acids.

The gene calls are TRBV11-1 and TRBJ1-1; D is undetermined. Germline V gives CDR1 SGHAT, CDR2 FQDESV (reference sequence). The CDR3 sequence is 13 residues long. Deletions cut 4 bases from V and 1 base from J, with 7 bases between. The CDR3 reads CASSSPGNTEAFF. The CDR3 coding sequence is TGTGCCAGCAGCTCCCCGGGGAACACTGAAGCTTTCTTT.

CDR3 amino acids: CASSSGLAGAETQYF. The CDR3 coding sequence is TGTGCCAGCAGTTCCGGACTAGCGGGGGCGGAGACCCAGTACTTC. The rearrangement uses TRBV6-5 and TRBJ2-5, with 13 bases matching TRBD2. CDR3 length: 15 amino acids. The V and J ends lost 4 bases and 5 bases, in that order; junction bases with no gene match: 4. Germline V gene lookup returns CDR1 MNHEY and CDR2 SVGAGI.

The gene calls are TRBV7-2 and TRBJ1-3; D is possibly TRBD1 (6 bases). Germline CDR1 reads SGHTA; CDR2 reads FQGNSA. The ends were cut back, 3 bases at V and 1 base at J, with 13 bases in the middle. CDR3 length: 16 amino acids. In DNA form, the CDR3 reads TGTGCCAGCAGCTTCGGGGGGGCAAATTCTGGAAACACCATATATTTT. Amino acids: CASSFGGANSGNTIYF. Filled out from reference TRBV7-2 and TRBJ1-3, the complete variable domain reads GAGVSQSPSNKVTEKGKDVELRCDPISGHTALYWYRQSLGQGLEFLIYFQGNSAPDKSGLPSDRFSAERTGGSVSTLTIQRTQQEDSAVYLCASSFGGANSGNTIYFGEGSWLTVV.

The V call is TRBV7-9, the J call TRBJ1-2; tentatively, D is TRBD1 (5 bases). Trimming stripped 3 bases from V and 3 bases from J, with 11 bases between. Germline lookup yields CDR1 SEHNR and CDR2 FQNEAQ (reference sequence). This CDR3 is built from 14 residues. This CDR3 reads CASSFLEGYYGYTF. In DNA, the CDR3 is TGTGCCAGCAGCTTCTTGGAGGGGTACTATGGCTACACCTTC.

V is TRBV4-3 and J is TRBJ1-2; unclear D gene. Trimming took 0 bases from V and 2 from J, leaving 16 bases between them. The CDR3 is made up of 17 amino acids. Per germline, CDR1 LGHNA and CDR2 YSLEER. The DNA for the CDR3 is TGCGCCAGCAGCCAAGATCAGGAGGCTGGCAGGAACTATGGCTACACCTTC. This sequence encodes CASSQDQEAGRNYGYTF.

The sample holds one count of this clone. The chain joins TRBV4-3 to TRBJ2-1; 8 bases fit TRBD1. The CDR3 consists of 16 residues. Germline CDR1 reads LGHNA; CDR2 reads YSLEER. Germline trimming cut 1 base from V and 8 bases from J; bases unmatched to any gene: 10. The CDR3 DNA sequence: TGCGCCAGCAGCCAAGGTAGCCAGGGGGCCCTCTATGAGCAGTTCTTC. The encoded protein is CASSQGSQGALYEQFF.

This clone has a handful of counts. Here the CDR3 reads CASSPLPTGTGQPQHF. DNA for the CDR3: TGCGCCAGCAGCCCCCTACCCACAGGGACTGGTCAGCCCCAGCATTTT. J is TRBJ1-5 and V is TRBV4-1; D may be TRBD1 (6 bases). With 4 bases removed from V and 6 bases from J, the gap between germline ends came to 19 bases. CDR1 and CDR2 (germline): MGHRA, YSYEKL. CDR3 length: 16 amino acids.

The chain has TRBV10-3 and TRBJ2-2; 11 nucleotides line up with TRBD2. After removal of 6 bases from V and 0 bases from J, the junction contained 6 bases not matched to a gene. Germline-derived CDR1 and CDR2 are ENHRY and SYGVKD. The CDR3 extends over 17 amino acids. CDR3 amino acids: CAISTGTSGSNTGELFF. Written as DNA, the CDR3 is TGTGCCATCAGCACCGGGACTAGCGGATCGAACACCGGGGAGCTGTTTTTT.

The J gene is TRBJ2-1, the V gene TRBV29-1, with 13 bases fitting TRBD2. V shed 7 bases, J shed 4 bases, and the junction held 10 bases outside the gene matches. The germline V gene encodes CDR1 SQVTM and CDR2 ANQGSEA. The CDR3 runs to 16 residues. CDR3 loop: CSAKTSGGTTYNEQFF. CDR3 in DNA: TGCAGCGCCAAGACTAGCGGGGGGACCACTTACAATGAGCAGTTCTTC.

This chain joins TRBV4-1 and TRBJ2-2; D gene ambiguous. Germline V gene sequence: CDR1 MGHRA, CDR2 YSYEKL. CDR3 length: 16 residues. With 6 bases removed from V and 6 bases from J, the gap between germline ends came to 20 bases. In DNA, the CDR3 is TGCGCCAGCAGACCAAGATGGATTTCGGGTCCCGGGGAGCTGTTTTTT. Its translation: CASRPRWISGPGELFF.

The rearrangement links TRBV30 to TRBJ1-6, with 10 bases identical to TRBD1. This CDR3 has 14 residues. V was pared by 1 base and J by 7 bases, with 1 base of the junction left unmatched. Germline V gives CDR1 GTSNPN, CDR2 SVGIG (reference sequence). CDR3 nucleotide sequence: TGTGCCTGGAGTGCGGGACAGGGGAATTCACCCCTCCACTTT. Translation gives CAWSAGQGNSPLHF.

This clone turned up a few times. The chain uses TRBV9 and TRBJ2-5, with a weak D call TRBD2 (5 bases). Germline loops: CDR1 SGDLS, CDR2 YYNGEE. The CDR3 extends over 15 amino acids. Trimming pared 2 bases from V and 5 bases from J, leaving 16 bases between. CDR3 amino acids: CASSVLPGERETQYF. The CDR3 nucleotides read TGTGCCAGCAGCGTTCTCCCCGGGGAAAGGGAGACCCAGTACTTC.

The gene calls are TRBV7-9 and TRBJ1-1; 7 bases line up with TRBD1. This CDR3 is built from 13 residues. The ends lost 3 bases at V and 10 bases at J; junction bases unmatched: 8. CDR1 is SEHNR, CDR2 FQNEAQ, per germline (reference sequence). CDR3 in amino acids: CASSFGTVGIAFF. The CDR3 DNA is TGTGCCAGCAGCTTCGGGACAGTCGGGATAGCTTTCTTT.

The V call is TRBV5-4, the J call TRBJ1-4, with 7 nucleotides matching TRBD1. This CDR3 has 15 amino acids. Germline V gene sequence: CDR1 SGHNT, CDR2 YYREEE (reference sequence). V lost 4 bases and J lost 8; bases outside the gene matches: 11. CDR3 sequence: CASSGGTDMNEKLFF. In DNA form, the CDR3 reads TGTGCCAGCAGCGGGGGGACAGACATGAACGAAAAACTGTTTTTT.

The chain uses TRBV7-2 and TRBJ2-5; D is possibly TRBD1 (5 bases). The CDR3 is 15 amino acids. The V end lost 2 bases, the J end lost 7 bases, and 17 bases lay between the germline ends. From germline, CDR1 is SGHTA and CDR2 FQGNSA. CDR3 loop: CASSLNSGSQGTQYF. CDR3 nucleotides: TGTGCCAGCAGCTTAAATTCTGGCAGTCAGGGGACCCAGTACTTC.